The 18 T cell receptor beta chains below all came from one sample that was sequenced in a study of T cells in Graves' hyperthyroidism and ophthalmopathy. The CDR3 regions of TCR beta were amplified from RNA transcripts. RT-PCR in the first round (using the HTBI primer set) targeted the TCR CDR3. TCRdb analysed the multiplex PCR reads with MiXCR anew, one entry per CDR3 protein. The data show about 200,000 distinct CDR3 sequences, approximately 16% seen once. The material sequenced was blood. The receptors come from a woman between 50 and 59 years old with Graves' hyperthyroidism.

This clonotype came up many times. V usage is TRBV27 and J usage is TRBJ1-1; D is undetermined. The CDR3 sequence is 13 residues long. CDR1 and CDR2 from the germline V gene are MNHEY and SMNVEV (reference sequence). Trimming removed 5 bases from V and 0 bases from J, with 7 bases in between. The chain's CDR3 is CASSPGMNTEAFF. CDR3 DNA: TGTGCCAGCAGTCCGGGAATGAACACTGAAGCTTTCTTT.

Many counts were recorded for this clonotype. This rearrangement joins TRBV6-1 to TRBJ2-1, with D maybe TRBD2 (5 bases). The CDR3 runs to 12 residues. V was shortened by 3 bases and J by 8 bases, with 8 bases between the two germline ends. In germline, CDR1 is MNHNS, CDR2 SASEGT. The CDR3 DNA reads TGTGCCAGCAGTGACCTTAGCGATGAGCAGTTCTTC. It codes for CASSDLSDEQFF.

This clonotype was picked up many times. The rearrangement uses TRBV5-1 and TRBJ2-3; TRBD2 agrees at 7 bases. CDR1 SGHRS and CDR2 YFSETQ come from the germline V gene. Trimming removed 2 bases from V and 2 bases from J; junction bases left unmatched: 2. The CDR3 loop spans 14 amino acids. CDR3: CASSLAGTTDTQYF. The DNA of the CDR3 is TGCGCCAGCAGCTTAGCGGGGACCACAGATACGCAGTATTTT.

This clonotype was seen at least ten times. V is TRBV6-5 and J is TRBJ1-2, with a tentative D call TRBD1 (5 bases). Germline loops: CDR1 MNHEY, CDR2 SVGAGI. The V and J ends lost 0 bases and 3 bases respectively, with 11 bases between them. The CDR3 length is 15 residues. In DNA form, the CDR3 reads TGTGCCAGCAGTTACTCGGGACGGCATTACTATGGCTACACCTTC. Amino acids: CASSYSGRHYYGYTF.

This clonotype was seen ten or more times. The CDR3: CASSTELAGAYNEQFF. CDR3 nucleotide sequence: TGTGCCAGCAGTACCGAACTAGCGGGGGCCTACAATGAGCAGTTCTTC. J is TRBJ2-1 and V is TRBV27; 11 nucleotides agree with TRBD2. The CDR3 consists of 16 residues. Germline V gene sequence: CDR1 MNHEY, CDR2 SMNVEV (reference sequence). Trimming cost V 5 bases and J 2 bases; bases outside gene matches: 5.

Many counts were recorded for this clonotype. The chain recombines TRBV20-1 with TRBJ2-5, with D possibly TRBD2 on 6 matching bases. CDR1 is DFQATT, CDR2 SNEGSKA, per germline (reference sequence). The CDR3 is 15 amino acids. The V end lost 5 bases, the J end lost 2 bases, and 18 bases lay between the germline ends. CDR3 DNA: TGCAGTGCTGCGGGGCGATTAGCGGCTCAAGAGACCCAGTACTTC. This encodes CSAAGRLAAQETQYF.

This clonotype was observed at least ten times. The chain joins TRBV5-6 to TRBJ2-7; no reliable D call. V gave up 1 base and J gave up 2 bases, with 10 bases separating them. Germline values: CDR1 SGHDT, CDR2 YYEEEE. The CDR3 has 14 residues. The CDR3 loop is CASSLYGVPYEQYF. For the CDR3, the DNA is TGTGCCAGCAGCTTGTATGGGGTCCCCTACGAGCAGTACTTC.

Comment on this clonotype: This may arise from a read error, as a much more abundant clone is one base away. The chain uses TRBV3-1 and TRBJ1-2, with TRBD1 matching 12 bases. The CDR3 extends over 18 amino acids. CDR1 LGHDT and CDR2 YNNKEL come from the germline V gene (reference sequence). The CDR3 protein is CASGQRFPGQGAGYGYTF. Here the CDR3 DNA reads TGTGCCAGCGGCCAAAGGTTTCCGGGACAGGGGGCTGGTTATGGCTACACCTTC.

Ten or more counts support this clonotype. This CDR3 is CASSLTDGYTF. CDR3 nucleotides: TGTGCCAGCAGTTTGACGGATGGCTACACCTTC. J is TRBJ1-2 and V is TRBV2; unclear D gene. The CDR3 is made up of 11 amino acids. V lost 5 bases, J lost 6 bases, and 7 bases lay in between. Looked up from germline, CDR1 is SNHLY and CDR2 is FYNNEI.

This clonotype has just a few counts. The J gene is TRBJ2-1, the V gene TRBV20-1; the match to TRBD2 covers 9 bases. V lost 5 bases, J lost 2 bases, and 16 bases stayed unmatched. The CDR3 runs 18 residues. Germline CDR1 is DFQATT and CDR2 is SNEGSKA (reference sequence). CDR3 amino acids: CSAPEQREAKKTYNEQFF. In DNA, the CDR3 is TGCAGTGCTCCGGAGCAGCGGGAGGCCAAGAAAACCTACAATGAGCAGTTCTTC.

The table lists this clonotype with many counts. This rearrangement joins TRBV7-3 to TRBJ2-5, with 10 positions matching TRBD1. CDR1 and CDR2 (germline): SGHTA, FQGTGA. J gave up 2 bases and V 0 bases, and 6 bases lay outside the gene matches. There are 17 residues in the CDR3. This CDR3 is CASSLTGTGAGQETQYF. The DNA of the CDR3 is TGTGCCAGCAGCTTAACCGGGACAGGGGCTGGTCAAGAGACCCAGTACTTC.

In its sample, this clonotype was seen a few times. V is TRBV10-3 and J is TRBJ2-3; D gene uncertain. Germline CDR1 reads ENHRY; CDR2 reads SYGVKD. CDR3 size: 13 residues. Trimming pared 7 bases from V and 4 bases from J, leaving 12 bases between. This chain's CDR3 is CAITGDSADTQYF. The CDR3 DNA is TGTGCCATCACTGGAGACTCGGCAGATACGCAGTATTTT.

The V call is TRBV12-5, the J call TRBJ2-3; maybe TRBD1 (5 bases). Germline assignment: CDR1 LGHNT and CDR2 FRNRAP. The length of the CDR3 is 15 residues. V was shortened by 4 bases and J by 8 bases, with 19 bases between the two germline ends. The CDR3 is CASGYGPLERGTQYF. The CDR3 nucleotides are TGTGCTAGTGGTTACGGTCCATTGGAAAGGGGTACGCAGTATTTT.

This clonotype appeared many times. The rearrangement joins TRBV6-1 to TRBJ2-2, with D perhaps TRBD2 (5 bases). There are 13 residues in the CDR3. The germline V gene encodes CDR1 MNHNS and CDR2 SASEGT. V was shortened by 8 bases and J by 6 bases, with 13 bases between the two germline ends. In nucleotides, the CDR3 is TGTGCCAGCCACGGAGAGGGCGCCGGGGAGCTGTTTTTT. Translating it yields CASHGEGAGELFF.

The V call is TRBV7-3, the J call TRBJ2-5; 7 positions match TRBD1. The CDR3 runs 14 residues. CDR1 and CDR2 (germline): SGHTA, FQGTGA. Trimming took 3 bases from V and 3 from J; bases not matched to a gene: 4. This CDR3 reads CASSFQTGKETQYF. As DNA, the CDR3 is TGTGCCAGCAGCTTTCAGACAGGGAAAGAGACCCAGTACTTC.

About this clonotype: A clone one base away is much larger, so this may be a read error. This chain connects TRBV2 to TRBJ2-2; no firm D call. This CDR3 comprises 13 residues. Looked up from germline, CDR1 is SNHLY and CDR2 is FYNNEI. The CDR3 protein is CASRDSNTEELFF. In DNA form, the CDR3 reads TGTGCCAGCAGGGATTCGAACACCGAGGAGCTGTTTTTT. Full variable domain (remainder filled in from reference TRBV2 and TRBJ2-2): EPEVTQTPSHQVTQMGQEVILRCVPISNHLYFYWYRQILGQKVEFLVSFYNNEISEKSEIFDDQFSVERPDGSNFTLKIRSTKLEDSAMYFCASRDSNTEELFFGEGSRLTVL.

This clonotype was seen repeatedly, ten times or more. V usage is TRBV20-1 and J usage is TRBJ1-3; 8 bases match TRBD1. CDR1 and CDR2 (germline): DFQATT, SNEGSKA (reference sequence). This CDR3 comprises 14 residues. V was clipped by 4 bases and J by 4 bases; unmatched bases: 6. The chain's CDR3 is CSANGQGSGNTIYF. CDR3 nucleotide sequence: TGCAGTGCTAATGGACAGGGCTCAGGAAACACCATATATTTT.

The rearrangement links TRBV18 to TRBJ1-1; the D is unclear. CDR1 KGHSH and CDR2 LQKENI come from the germline V gene. Trimming removed 4 bases from V and 6 bases from J, with 6 bases in between. This CDR3 has 11 residues. The CDR3 sequence: CASSLNPEAFF. The CDR3 bases are TGTGCCAGCTCACTTAACCCTGAAGCTTTCTTT.